Listed here are 15 T cell receptor beta chains from one sample, sequenced in a study of cytomegalovirus exposure and HLA in healthy donors. Use of 60 Vbeta and 13 Jbeta primers characterized the PCR. Clones were read by immunoSEQ multiplex PCR, and TCRdb kept only the in-frame ones, dropping some. The sample has some 150,000 clones; 79% are singletons. The sequencing sample was made of PBMCs. Source of these receptors: a man in his fifties in good health and CMV-seropositive.

The chain couples TRBV11-2 to TRBJ2-1; TRBD2 aligns across 12 bases. J gave up 14 bases and V 3 bases, and 8 bases lay outside the gene matches. This CDR3 spans 14 amino acids. CDR1 is SGHAT, CDR2 FQNNGV, per germline. CDR3 amino acids: CASSFGLAGYRKFF. The CDR3 nucleotides are TGTGCCAGCAGCTTTGGACTAGCGGGATATAGGAAGTTCTTC.

The chain combines TRBV19 with TRBJ2-5, with unresolved D. Germline values: CDR1 LNHDA, CDR2 SQIVND (reference sequence). The CDR3 covers 15 residues. V lost 6 bases, J lost 0 bases, and 14 bases lay in between. The CDR3 sequence: CASSKRSVNQETQYF. CDR3 coding DNA: TGTGCCAGTAGCAAGCGCTCCGTAAACCAAGAGACCCAGTACTTC.

The chain has TRBV5-5 and TRBJ2-2; 8 nucleotides line up with TRBD2. Per germline, CDR1 SGHKS and CDR2 YYEKEE (reference sequence). This CDR3 is built from 15 residues. The V segment lost 3 bases and the J segment 3 bases; nucleotides outside the gene matches: 4. The CDR3 DNA is TGTGCCAGCAGCTCCCCGGGGGGGGACACCGGGGAGCTGTTTTTT. This codes for CASSSPGGDTGELFF.

The CDR3 nucleotides are TGTGCCAGCAGCTCGGACAGGGCTAGCGGGAGGTCCACCGGGGAGCTGTTTTTT. Translation: CASSSDRASGRSTGELFF. This chain joins TRBV5-5 and TRBJ2-2; 11 bases match TRBD2. Unmatched junction bases numbered 11, after V lost 3 bases and J lost 4 bases. The V gene's germline CDR1 is SGHKS and CDR2 YYEKEE (reference sequence). The CDR3 spans 18 residues. Full variable domain (rest looked up from reference TRBV5-5 and TRBJ2-2): DAGVTQSPTHLIKTRGQQVTLRCSPISGHKSVSWYQQVLGQGPQFIFQYYEKEERGRGNFPDRFSARQFPNYSSELNVNALLLGDSALYLCASSSDRASGRSTGELFFGEGSRLTVL.

The chain has TRBV29-1 and TRBJ2-5; 7 positions agree with TRBD2. Germline V lookup: CDR1 SQVTM, CDR2 ANQGSEA. With V trimmed by 6 bases and J by 5 bases, 9 bases remained unmatched. The CDR3 spans 13 residues. Here the CDR3 reads CSVDRDYEETQYF. CDR3 in DNA: TGCAGCGTAGATCGGGACTACGAGGAGACCCAGTACTTC.

This rearrangement joins TRBV5-4 to TRBJ2-7, with D tentatively TRBD2 (5 bases). This CDR3 region has 13 residues. In germline, CDR1 is SGHNT, CDR2 YYREEE (reference sequence). The germline V and J ends were trimmed by 4 bases and 6 bases, with 14 bases remaining between them. For the CDR3, the DNA is TGTGCCAGCAGCCTATCTCCGGGGTTCGAGCAGTACTTC. Translated, it gives CASSLSPGFEQYF.

This rearrangement joins TRBV5-1 to TRBJ1-3; possible D gene TRBD1, 5 bases. The CDR3 has 16 residues. V shed 0 bases and J shed 3 bases, with 13 bases lying between them. The germline gives CDR1 SGHRS, CDR2 YFSETQ. The CDR3 region has the DNA TGCGCCAGCAGCTTGGAAGCAGGGTTGGGTGGAAACACCATATATTTT. It yields the protein CASSLEAGLGGNTIYF. Filled out from reference TRBV5-1 and TRBJ1-3, the complete variable domain reads KAGVTQTPRYLIKTRGQQVTLSCSPISGHRSVSWYQQTPGQGLQFLFEYFSETQRNKGNFPGRFSGRQFSNSRSEMNVSTLELGDSALYLCASSLEAGLGGNTIYFGEGSWLTVV.

The chain joins TRBV10-3 to TRBJ2-3, with D unclear. The CDR3 consists of 14 residues. Per the germline V gene, CDR1 is ENHRY and CDR2 is SYGVKD. Deletions cut 3 bases from V and 0 bases from J, with 7 bases between. The CDR3 spells CAISESTSTDTQYF. The CDR3 DNA sequence: TGTGCCATCAGTGAATCAACTAGCACAGATACGCAGTATTTT.

The V gene is TRBV5-6, the J gene TRBJ2-5; D is possibly TRBD1 (5 bases). The V gene lost 4 bases and the J gene lost 4 bases, with 11 bases spanning the gap. The CDR3 is 13 amino acids. Germline values: CDR1 SGHDT, CDR2 YYEEEE. The CDR3 DNA reads as TGTGCCAGCAGCCTAAGTGGGGCAGAGACCCAGTACTTC. Protein product: CASSLSGAETQYF.

CDR3 nucleotide sequence: TGTGCCAGCCGAGACAGGGGGCTTTACTACGAGCAGTACTTC. This gives the protein CASRDRGLYYEQYF. This chain uses TRBV6-1 with TRBJ2-7; 10 bases align to TRBD1. The CDR3 consists of 14 residues. Germline V gives CDR1 MNHNS, CDR2 SASEGT. With 8 bases clipped from V and 3 bases from J, the junction kept 7 bases outside the gene matches.

The chain has TRBV2 and TRBJ2-3, with TRBD2 identical over 11 bases. Per germline, CDR1 SNHLY and CDR2 FYNNEI. The CDR3 is 15 residues long. Losses at the gene ends were 4 bases for V and 4 bases for J; bases not matched to a gene: 4. The CDR3 spells CASSAGLAAADTQYF. The CDR3 DNA follows: TGTGCCAGCAGTGCGGGACTAGCGGCCGCAGATACGCAGTATTTT.

This chain links TRBV5-6 with TRBJ2-7, with TRBD1 identical over 9 bases. Germline lookup yields CDR1 SGHDT and CDR2 YYEEEE. The CDR3 spans 14 residues. V shed 5 bases, J shed 0 bases, and the junction held 3 bases outside the gene matches. The CDR3 here is CASRGQGVSYEQYF. For the CDR3, the DNA is TGTGCCAGCAGGGGACAGGGCGTCTCCTACGAGCAGTACTTC.

This chain joins TRBV29-1 and TRBJ2-1, with TRBD2 as a possible D gene (6 bases). The germline V gene has CDR1 SQVTM and CDR2 ANQGSEA. CDR3 length: 15 amino acids. The ends were cut back, 0 bases at V and 0 bases at J, with 9 bases in the middle. The CDR3 DNA reads TGCAGCGTTGAAGAGGACGGGAGCTCCTACAATGAGCAGTTCTTC. Encoded protein: CSVEEDGSSYNEQFF.

The chain employs TRBV7-2 and TRBJ2-5; a possible D gene is TRBD2 (6 bases). In germline, CDR1 is SGHTA, CDR2 FQGNSA. This CDR3 is 14 amino acids long. V lost 5 bases and J lost 2, with 12 bases in between. The CDR3 loop reads CASSTYGGQETQYF. CDR3 DNA: TGTGCCAGCAGCACCTACGGGGGACAAGAGACCCAGTACTTC.

This clone occurred a few times. V gene TRBV13 combines with J gene TRBJ1-6; 7 positions match TRBD1. The V gene end was trimmed by 4 bases and the J gene end by 10 bases; junction bases not matched to a gene: 4. The CDR3 sequence is 13 residues long. Germline loops: CDR1 PRHDT, CDR2 FYEKMQ (reference sequence). The CDR3: CASSSQGFSPLHF. The CDR3 region has the DNA TGTGCCAGCAGCTCACAGGGGTTCTCACCCCTCCACTTT.